One and the same sample provided the 23 T cell receptor beta chains below, sequenced in a study of blood T cell repertoires in COVID-19. Only in-frame clones appear in the TCRdb table, and some are missing; sequencing was by immunoSEQ multiplex PCR. This table has 200,000 to 300,000 clones, around 81% appearing once. Sequenced input: peripheral blood. The receptors derive from a woman in her sixties with active or convalescent COVID-19.

This clone was seen more than once but under ten times. This chain joins TRBV30 and TRBJ1-2, with D perhaps matching TRBD1 (6 bases). This CDR3 has 13 residues. CDR1 is GTSNPN, CDR2 SVGIG, per germline (reference sequence). V gave up 2 bases and J gave up 4 bases, with 11 bases separating them. CDR3 coding DNA: TGTGCCTGGAGTCCAGGGGTGTCCTATGGCTACACCTTC. This sequence encodes CAWSPGVSYGYTF. The full variable domain, in which reference TRBV30 and TRBJ1-2 provide the parts outside the CDR3, is SQTIHQWPATLVQPVGSPLSLECTVEGTSNPNLYWYRQAAGRGLQLLFYSVGIGQISSEVPQNLSASRPQDRQFILSSKKLLLSDSGFYLCAWSPGVSYGYTFGSGTRLTVV.

The V call is TRBV29-1, the J call TRBJ2-1; 11 nucleotides align to TRBD2. The length of the CDR3 is 14 residues. CDR1 and CDR2 (germline): SQVTM, ANQGSEA. V lost 6 bases to trimming and J lost 4 bases; unmatched junction nucleotides: 5. CDR3 bases: TGCAGCGTACAGGGGACTAGCGGATACAATGAGCAGTTCTTC. Its translation is CSVQGTSGYNEQFF.

The V gene is TRBV6-2 or TRBV6-3, the J gene TRBJ1-1; 7 bases map to TRBD1. Trimming at V came to 0 bases and at J to 1 base, leaving 2 bases not matched to a gene. This CDR3 spans 15 amino acids. Germline CDR1 reads MNHEY; CDR2 reads SVGEGT. CDR3 loop: CASSYSGTANTEAFF. The CDR3 DNA reads as TGTGCCAGCAGTTACTCCGGGACAGCGAACACTGAAGCTTTCTTT.

V usage is TRBV30 and J usage is TRBJ1-4; the D is unclear. V shed 0 bases and J shed 7 bases, with 15 bases lying between them. CDR1 and CDR2 from the germline V gene are GTSNPN and SVGIG (reference sequence). This CDR3 contains 15 residues. CDR3 nucleotides: TGTGCCTGGAGTGTGGCCCCCCGAGCGGTTGAAAAACTGTTTTTT. As protein: CAWSVAPRAVEKLFF.

The chain recombines TRBV19 with TRBJ2-3, with D perhaps TRBD2 (6 bases). Trimming took 4 bases from V and 1 from J, leaving 12 bases between them. The CDR3 runs to 15 residues. Germline CDR1 reads LNHDA; CDR2 reads SQIVND (reference sequence). CDR3 sequence: CASSKVVAGTDTQYF. CDR3 DNA sequence: TGTGCCAGTAGTAAAGTCGTAGCGGGCACAGATACGCAGTATTTT.

This chain links TRBV3-1 (or the pseudogene TRBV3-2) with TRBJ1-1; D remains unclear. The CDR3 runs 13 residues. The germline gives CDR1 LGHDT, CDR2 YNNKEL (reference sequence). Trimming cost V 2 bases and J 4 bases, with 8 bases left between them. CDR3 coding DNA: TGTGCCAGCAGCCAATACTCTGGCACTGAAGCTTTCTTT. It translates to CASSQYSGTEAFF.

The chain links TRBV4-2 to TRBJ1-2; TRBD1 is a possible D gene (6 bases). Per the germline V gene, CDR1 is LGHNA and CDR2 is YNFKEQ. The CDR3 runs to 18 residues. The V gene lost 0 bases and the J gene lost 0 bases, with 17 bases spanning the gap. The CDR3 reads CASSQDLGAFTANYGYTF. The CDR3 DNA follows: TGTGCCAGCAGCCAAGATCTGGGGGCCTTTACCGCTAACTATGGCTACACCTTC.

The chain links TRBV29-1 to TRBJ2-7, with D unresolved. Trimming pared 5 bases from V and 9 bases from J, leaving 14 bases between. The germline V gene encodes CDR1 SQVTM and CDR2 ANQGSEA. The CDR3 totals 11 residues. The CDR3 DNA follows: TGCAGCGTTCAAGTCTACGAGCGGCAGTACTTC. Amino acids: CSVQVYERQYF.

This clone was found once. The V and J genes are TRBV19 and TRBJ2-2; 10 nucleotides align to TRBD1. Germline CDR1 and CDR2: LNHDA and SQIVND (reference sequence). This CDR3 region has 15 residues. V dropped 5 bases and J dropped 5; count of bases not matched to a gene: 5. The CDR3 loop reads CASSWRTGGTGELFF. CDR3 DNA: TGTGCCAGTAGTTGGAGGACAGGGGGTACCGGGGAGCTGTTTTTT.

The rearrangement uses TRBV10-2 and TRBJ1-2, with no clear D. Germline assignment: CDR1 WSHSY and CDR2 SAAADI. Trimming removed 3 bases at V and 4 bases at J, with 15 bases between. CDR3 length: 15 residues. The CDR3 region is CASSDQREWGYGYTF. The CDR3 coding sequence is TGCGCCAGCAGTGATCAACGGGAATGGGGCTATGGCTACACCTTC.

This clone has a single count. The J gene is TRBJ2-2, the V gene TRBV27, with D tentatively TRBD1 (5 bases). Between the trimmed V and J ends, which lost 3 bases and 7 bases, there was a span of 9 bases. The CDR3 runs 13 residues. The germline gives CDR1 MNHEY, CDR2 SMNVEV (reference sequence). CDR3 DNA sequence: TGTGCCAGCAGTTTCCAGGGTCTCGGGGAGCTGTTTTTT. It codes for CASSFQGLGELFF.

The chain joins TRBV7-2 to TRBJ2-7; 7 positions agree with TRBD2. The V gene end was trimmed by 3 bases and the J gene end by 4 bases; junction bases not matched to a gene: 9. The CDR3 is made up of 15 amino acids. From germline, CDR1 is SGHTA and CDR2 FQGNSA. The CDR3 DNA follows: TGTGCCAGCAGCTTGTCTTCCAGCGGGGTGTACGAGCAGTACTTC. Encoded protein: CASSLSSSGVYEQYF.

The V call is TRBV5-5, the J call TRBJ2-1; TRBD2 agrees at 10 bases. Germline trimming cut 0 bases from V and 7 bases from J; bases unmatched to any gene: 10. This CDR3 contains 17 residues. Germline V gene data show CDR1 as SGHKS and CDR2 as YYEKEE (reference sequence). The CDR3 reads CASSLAVGTSVGNEQFF. CDR3 nucleotide sequence: TGTGCCAGCAGCTTGGCCGTCGGGACTAGCGTTGGGAATGAGCAGTTCTTC.

The J gene is TRBJ1-1, the V gene TRBV2; 9 nucleotides align to TRBD1. Trimming at V came to 6 bases and at J to 4 bases, leaving 9 bases not matched to a gene. The CDR3 extends over 15 amino acids. Per the germline V gene, CDR1 is SNHLY and CDR2 is FYNNEI. The CDR3 DNA follows: TGTGCCAGCAGGGCAGAACAGGGGGCTGGCACTGAAGCTTTCTTT. Protein sequence: CASRAEQGAGTEAFF.

The rearrangement joins TRBV5-1 to TRBJ1-4; possible D gene TRBD1, 5 bases. Germline lookup yields CDR1 SGHRS and CDR2 YFSETQ. With 4 bases removed from V and 7 bases from J, the gap between germline ends came to 14 bases. The CDR3 runs 14 residues. CDR3 sequence (DNA): TGCGCCAGCAGCCCCGGAGGGGTTAGTGAAAAACTGTTTTTT. Encoded protein: CASSPGGVSEKLFF.

The table lists this clone with a count of one. V usage is TRBV12-3 or TRBV12-4 and J usage is TRBJ2-1, with 7 bases that match TRBD2. V lost 4 bases to trimming and J lost 7 bases; unmatched junction nucleotides: 1. The CDR3 totals 12 residues. The CDR3 loop reads CASSWGGNEQFF. CDR3 coding DNA: TGTGCCAGCAGTTGGGGAGGGAATGAGCAGTTCTTC.

V gene TRBV10-3 combines with J gene TRBJ2-5; 15 bases are a match to TRBD2. From germline, CDR1 is ENHRY and CDR2 SYGVKD. This CDR3 spans 16 amino acids. With 5 bases clipped from V and 3 bases from J, the junction kept 4 bases outside the gene matches. CDR3 DNA: TGTGCCATCAGTTCTCGGACTAGCGGGAGGGAAGAGACCCAGTACTTC. As protein: CAISSRTSGREETQYF.

The V call is TRBV5-1, the J call TRBJ1-1, with 7 bases fitting TRBD1. CDR3 length: 14 residues. CDR1 is SGHRS, CDR2 YFSETQ, per germline. V shed 1 base and J 4 bases; nucleotides not matched to a gene: 4. The CDR3 DNA sequence: TGCGCCAGCAGCTTGTCCCAGGGGGGCACTGAAGCTTTCTTT. It encodes CASSLSQGGTEAFF.

The chain carries TRBV30 and TRBJ2-7, with a possible D match to TRBD2 (6 bases). The CDR3 runs to 15 residues. V lost 1 base to trimming and J lost 0 bases, with 13 bases between them. Germline V gives CDR1 GTSNPN, CDR2 SVGIG (reference sequence). The DNA of the CDR3 is TGTGCCTGGAGTGGGTGGGAGGCTAGCTCCTACGAGCAGTACTTC. This encodes CAWSGWEASSYEQYF.

The rearrangement joins TRBV11-2 to TRBJ2-1; D is perhaps TRBD2 (7 bases). The V and J ends lost 1 base and 6 bases respectively, with 19 bases between them. Germline values: CDR1 SGHAT, CDR2 FQNNGV. The CDR3 length is 17 residues. CDR3 sequence (DNA): TGTGCCAGCAGCTTAGGCGCGTTGGGGGGGGCCAGCAATGAGCAGTTCTTC. Translated: CASSLGALGGASNEQFF.

The chain joins TRBV2 to TRBJ1-5; no clear D. V lost 4 bases, J lost 5 bases, and 12 bases lay in between. Germline CDR1 is SNHLY and CDR2 is FYNNEI. The CDR3 is 14 amino acids. The CDR3 reads CASSVSGSDQPQHF. The CDR3 DNA reads TGTGCCAGCAGTGTGTCGGGGTCGGATCAGCCCCAGCATTTT.

This clone was observed a handful of times. V gene TRBV13 combines with J gene TRBJ2-7; 14 positions match TRBD2. The germline CDR1 and CDR2 sequences are PRHDT and FYEKMQ (reference sequence). The CDR3 runs to 17 residues. V dropped 5 bases and J dropped 2; count of bases not matched to a gene: 8. CDR3 DNA sequence: TGTGCCAGCAGCGTAGCAGGGACTAGCGGGAGAGCCTACGAGCAGTACTTC. It yields the protein CASSVAGTSGRAYEQYF.

This sequence joins TRBV11-3 and TRBJ1-2; a possible D gene is TRBD1 (5 bases). Trimming stripped 5 bases from V and 6 bases from J, with 16 bases between. CDR3 size: 14 residues. Germline V CDR1 and CDR2: SGHNT, YENEEA. CDR3 region: CASSPRRGLDGYTF. CDR3 bases: TGTGCCAGCAGCCCCAGGCGGGGGTTGGATGGCTACACCTTC.